This is a list of T cell receptor beta chains from one sample in a study of spatial heterogeneity in lung cancer. TCRdb re-called the 5' RACE reads with MiXCR, one entry per CDR3 protein. The profile shows about 23,000 distinct CDR3 sequences, about 4.7% of them singletons. This specimen consisted of PBMCs, obtained at surgery. These receptors came from a male donor with early-stage non-small cell lung cancer. The CDR3 runs from the conserved cysteine through the conserved F or W. The D gene is left open where the match is weak. Expanded clones get a size class; other rows say once, few or many, or leave the size out.

d_call: NA
v_call: TRBV27
j_call: TRBJ2-2
clone_size: many
cdr3_nt: TGTGCCAGCAGACTAAGGGGGACGGCAGAAGGTTTATCCGGGGAGCTGTTTTTT
cdr3_aa: CASRLRGTAEGLSGELFF

d_call: NA
v_call: TRBV6-5
j_call: TRBJ2-3
clone_size: few
cdr3_nt: TGTGCCAGCAGTTACTCCGGGGGGCCGTCGCAGTATTTT
cdr3_aa: CASSYSGGPSQYF

d_call: NA
v_call: TRBV6-2/TRBV6-3
j_call: TRBJ2-1
clone_size: many
cdr3_nt: TGTGCCAGCAGTTACGGGGGCTCGACCTACAATGAGCAGTTCTTC
cdr3_aa: CASSYGGSTYNEQFF

d_call: NA
v_call: TRBV6-2/TRBV6-3
j_call: TRBJ1-5
clone_size: many
cdr3_nt: TGTGCCAGCAGTTACGGGACCGCAGGGATACAGCCCCAGCATTTT
cdr3_aa: CASSYGTAGIQPQHF

d_call: TRBD1
v_call: TRBV5-1
j_call: TRBJ1-1
clone_size: many
cdr3_nt: TGCGCCAGCAGATCCCCCGAGGACAGGGACACTGAAGCTTTCTTT
cdr3_aa: CASRSPEDRDTEAFF

d_call: NA
v_call: TRBV30
j_call: TRBJ2-4
clone_size: medium-sized
cdr3_nt: TGTGCCTGGAGTGCTACAGGGTGGGACATTCAGTACTTC
cdr3_aa: CAWSATGWDIQYF

d_call: TRBD2
v_call: TRBV6-5
j_call: TRBJ2-1
clone_size: many
cdr3_nt: TGTGCCAGCAGTTATTCTAGCGGGAATATTCAAAACAATGAGCAGTTCTTC
cdr3_aa: CASSYSSGNIQNNEQFF

d_call: TRBD2
v_call: TRBV5-1
j_call: TRBJ2-5
clone_size: many
cdr3_nt: TGCGCCAGCAGCTCCGCGGGAGCGGGAGGGCCACGGTACTTC
cdr3_aa: CASSSAGAGGPRYF

d_call: TRBD1
v_call: TRBV7-9
j_call: TRBJ2-7
clone_size: many
cdr3_nt: TGTGCCAGCAGCTGGGGACAGACGGAGCAGTACTTC
cdr3_aa: CASSWGQTEQYF

d_call: NA
v_call: TRBV12-3/TRBV12-4
j_call: TRBJ2-3
clone_size: many
cdr3_nt: TGTGCCAGCAGCAACCCCGGGACCCAAGATACGCAGTATTTT
cdr3_aa: CASSNPGTQDTQYF

d_call: NA
v_call: TRBV28
j_call: TRBJ1-4
clone_size: many
cdr3_nt: TGTGCCAGCAGTAAGACAGACCAAGGAGTGTTTTTT
cdr3_aa: CASSKTDQGVFF

d_call: TRBD1
v_call: TRBV6-5
j_call: TRBJ1-4
clone_size: NA
cdr3_nt: TGTGCCAGCAGTTACTCGGGGACAGGGTTTCGGGGGAATAATGAAAAACTGTTTTTT
cdr3_aa: CASSYSGTGFRGNNEKLFF